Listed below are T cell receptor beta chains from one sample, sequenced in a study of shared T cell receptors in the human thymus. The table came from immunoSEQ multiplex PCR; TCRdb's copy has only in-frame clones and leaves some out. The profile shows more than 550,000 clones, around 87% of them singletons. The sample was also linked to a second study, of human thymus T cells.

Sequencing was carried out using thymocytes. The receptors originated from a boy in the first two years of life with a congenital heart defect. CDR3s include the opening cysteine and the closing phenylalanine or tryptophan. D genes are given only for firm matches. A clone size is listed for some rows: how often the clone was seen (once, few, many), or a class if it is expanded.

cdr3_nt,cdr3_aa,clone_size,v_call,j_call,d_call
TGTGCCAGCAGAGGACACGCTAACTATGGCTACACCTTC,CASRGHANYGYTF,NA,TRBV28,TRBJ1-2,NA
TGTGCCAGCAGCGAGAGACTAGCGGACGAGCAGTACTTC,CASSERLADEQYF,few,TRBV7-2,TRBJ2-7,TRBD2
TGTGCCATCAGTGAGCTCCGGGACAGGGGGCGAAGGTTGAACACTGAAGCTTTCTTT,CAISELRDRGRRLNTEAFF,NA,TRBV10-3,TRBJ1-1,TRBD1
TGTGCCAGCAGCTTAGTGTCTAGCGGGCGCTCCTACAATGAGCAGTTCTTC,CASSLVSSGRSYNEQFF,NA,TRBV7-8,TRBJ2-1,TRBD2
TGTGCCATCTGCCGTGCGGTCGAGGTTGATAACACCGGGGAGCTGTTTTTT,CAICRAVEVDNTGELFF,NA,TRBV10-3,TRBJ2-2,NA
TGTGCCAGCAGTTTATTTGGCGGGAGTTCGCGTGAGCAGTACTTC,CASSLFGGSSREQYF,NA,TRBV28,TRBJ2-7,TRBD2
TGCGCCAGCAGGGAGGGCGGTTTTACTAACTATGGCTACACCTTC,CASREGGFTNYGYTF,NA,TRBV5-1,TRBJ1-2,NA
TGTGCTAGCAGCTTAGGATTTGCGACAGGTTACAATGAGCAGTTCTTC,CASSLGFATGYNEQFF,few,TRBV7-7,TRBJ2-1,NA
TGCGCCAGCAGCTTAAGACAGGGCTCGCGCGGCTACACCTTC,CASSLRQGSRGYTF,NA,TRBV10-2,TRBJ1-2,TRBD1
TGTGCCAGCAGTACCTACGAATCCGGGACAGGGCCTCAGCCCCAGCATTTT,CASSTYESGTGPQPQHF,NA,TRBV27,TRBJ1-5,TRBD1
TGTGCCAGCAAGGACGGGGGGGCCGACAATGAGCAGTTCTTC,CASKDGGADNEQFF,NA,TRBV27,TRBJ2-1,TRBD2
TGCAGCGTTGACGCCCGGGGCACAGATACGCAGTATTTT,CSVDARGTDTQYF,NA,TRBV29-1,TRBJ2-3,NA
TGTGCCAGTAGTAGACAGGGGGATCAGCCCCAGCATTTT,CASSRQGDQPQHF,NA,TRBV19,TRBJ1-5,TRBD1
TGTGCCAGCAGCTCAGACAGGGGCCATGAGCAGTTCTTC,CASSSDRGHEQFF,NA,TRBV7-9,TRBJ2-1,TRBD1
TGTGCCAGCAGCCCACAGGAGACGGAAATGTCGGCATCTTACGAGCAGTACTTC,CASSPQETEMSASYEQYF,few,TRBV11-2,TRBJ2-7,NA
TGTGCTAGTGGTTTGGCAGGGGGGCCAGATCAGCCCCAGCATTTT,CASGLAGGPDQPQHF,NA,TRBV12-5,TRBJ1-5,TRBD1
TGCAGTGCTTCCTTTTACGAGCAGTACTTC,CSASFYEQYF,NA,TRBV20-1,TRBJ2-7,NA
TGCAGCGTCCTCGTAGGGGACGAGCAGTACTTC,CSVLVGDEQYF,NA,TRBV29-1,TRBJ2-7,NA
TGTGCCAGCAGTCCTCCGGGACAGGGGGCTGAAGCTTTCTTT,CASSPPGQGAEAFF,NA,TRBV6-6,TRBJ1-1,TRBD1
TGTGCCAGCAGTGAAGTTCTAACAACTAATGAAAAACTGTTTTTT,CASSEVLTTNEKLFF,NA,TRBV2,TRBJ1-4,NA
TGCGCCAGCAGCCAAGATCTGAAGCGGGGCACAGATACGCAGTATTTT,CASSQDLKRGTDTQYF,NA,TRBV4-3,TRBJ2-3,NA
TGTGCCACCAGCAGAGACAGGGATCAGCCCCAGCATTTT,CATSRDRDQPQHF,NA,TRBV15,TRBJ1-5,NA
TGTGCCAGCAGTGAGGGCCTAGCGGGAGACTTGTACGAGCAGTACTTC,CASSEGLAGDLYEQYF,NA,TRBV2,TRBJ2-7,TRBD2
TGTGCCAGCAGCTCCTGGACAAATAACTATGGCTACACCTTC,CASSSWTNNYGYTF,NA,TRBV5-6,TRBJ1-2,NA
TGTGCCATCAGGGGGACAGTAGGAAAAAATCACAATGAGCAGTTCTTC,CAIRGTVGKNHNEQFF,NA,TRBV10-3,TRBJ2-1,TRBD1
TGCGCCAGCAGCCCCTCCCGACAGGGCGCTAACACAGATACGCAGTATTTT,CASSPSRQGANTDTQYF,NA,TRBV5-1,TRBJ2-3,TRBD1
TGCAGCGTTGAAGATTCGGGACTAGCGGAGTACAATGAGCAGTTCTTC,CSVEDSGLAEYNEQFF,NA,TRBV29-1,TRBJ2-1,TRBD2
TGTGCCAGTAGCCTGGGACAGGGAGTCAATGAGCAGTTCTTC,CASSLGQGVNEQFF,NA,TRBV19,TRBJ2-1,TRBD1
TGTGCCAGCAGCCAAGGTGGGCCAGGACAGGGCGGATTTCTGTACGAGCAGTACTTC,CASSQGGPGQGGFLYEQYF,NA,TRBV14,TRBJ2-7,TRBD1
TGTGCCAGCAGCTTTAGAGACAATGAGCAGTTCTTC,CASSFRDNEQFF,NA,TRBV5-8,TRBJ2-1,NA
TGTGCCAGCAGCCCTACAGGATATGGTTATCAGCCCCAGCATTTT,CASSPTGYGYQPQHF,NA,TRBV7-8,TRBJ1-5,NA
TGTGCCAGCAGTTACTTTCCGTCAAAAGGACAGGGGGCGCAGTACTTC,CASSYFPSKGQGAQYF,once,TRBV27,TRBJ2-7,TRBD1
TGTGCCAGCAGCTTGGTGGGCGTTTACGAGCAGTACTTC,CASSLVGVYEQYF,NA,TRBV5-6,TRBJ2-7,NA
TGTGCCAGCAGTTACTCGTACAGCGGGAGGACGGACGAGCAGTACTTC,CASSYSYSGRTDEQYF,NA,TRBV6-5,TRBJ2-7,TRBD2
TGTGCCATCTACTCTGGGGGACAGGGGGTCACTGAAGCTTTCTTT,CAIYSGGQGVTEAFF,NA,TRBV6-1,TRBJ1-1,TRBD1
TGTGCCAGCAGCCCTCGGACAGGCTACAATCAGCCCCAGCATTTT,CASSPRTGYNQPQHF,NA,TRBV7-2,TRBJ1-5,TRBD1
TGTGCCAGCAGCTTATTGCCCAGGGCCCCAACTGCAACTAATGAAAAACTGTTTTTT,CASSLLPRAPTATNEKLFF,NA,TRBV28,TRBJ1-4,NA
TGTGCCTGGGCCCAACAGGGGATCCCCTATAATTCACCCCTCCACTTT,CAWAQQGIPYNSPLHF,NA,TRBV30,TRBJ1-6,TRBD1
TGTGCCAGCAGCTTACTTCGAGAGACCCAGTACTTC,CASSLLRETQYF,NA,TRBV11-2,TRBJ2-5,NA
TGTGCCAGCAGCTCCCCCCGTTCCGAGCAGTACTTC,CASSSPRSEQYF,NA,TRBV7-9,TRBJ2-7,NA
TGTGCCTTTCAGTTGGATGAGCAGTTCTTC,CAFQLDEQFF,NA,TRBV30,TRBJ2-1,NA
TGTGCCAGTAGTATAAGGCTAGCGGGGGAGGGCAGGACCTACGAGCAGTACTTC,CASSIRLAGEGRTYEQYF,NA,TRBV19,TRBJ2-7,TRBD2
TGTGCCAGTAGTACGGACAGGCTGAACACTGAAGCTTTCTTT,CASSTDRLNTEAFF,NA,TRBV19,TRBJ1-1,TRBD1
TGTGCCAGCAGCCAATACGAGCGGGGGGGCCAGGAGACCCAGTACTTC,CASSQYERGGQETQYF,NA,TRBV4-2,TRBJ2-5,TRBD2
TGTGCCAGCAGCCACAGGGGTGGAAATTCACCCCTCCACTTT,CASSHRGGNSPLHF,once,TRBV2,TRBJ1-6,TRBD1
TGCGCCAGCAGCCTGCAGGGGACCCCGTACAATGAGCAGTTCTTC,CASSLQGTPYNEQFF,NA,TRBV5-1,TRBJ2-1,NA
TGTGCCAGCAGCCCCGGGACAGCCTACGAGCAGTACTTC,CASSPGTAYEQYF,NA,TRBV6-5,TRBJ2-7,TRBD1
TGTGCCAGCAGGAACGGGTGCGGCAGGGGGCGTTTCACTGAAGCTTTCTTT,CASRNGCGRGRFTEAFF,NA,TRBV2,TRBJ1-1,TRBD1